Described below is a single T cell receptor beta chain sequence and its context. This clone was counted a single time. Its antigen is not yet known. The sample holds no much larger clone one base away, and base qualities are not on file. The sample is drawn from a study of radiation and T cells in renal cell carcinoma (dated by TCRdb to the early 2020s). About the study as a whole: Samples were obtained from a clinical trial, in which 15 Gy stereotactic body radiation therapy was delivered to primary renal cell carcinomas and nephrectomy was performed 4 weeks later. Across all 50 or so samples, 4,016,671 unique CDR3 nucleotide sequences, encoding 2 million to 3 million unique CDR3 amino acid sequences, were identified. In total, approximately 51 samples, comprising roughly 25 tumors and some 27 peripheral blood samples, were subjected to TCR beta sequencing. Summary of the overall study and its limitations: In blood, the top tumor clonotypes increased between baseline and 2 weeks post-radiation and then shrank by 4 weeks, which suggests that tumor-resident clones expanded only transiently. No pretreatment tumor biopsies were available, so the baseline intratumoral presence of clonotypes could not be determined. Effects of radiation dose or scheduling on the TCR repertoire could not be addressed with the single-armed trial design. Tracking of blood repertoire dynamics stopped at four to five weeks after treatment, with no follow-up past that point.

The sample's time point label, decoded: baseline pretreatment blood. The treatment or condition label corresponds to: 15 Gy SBRT to primary tumor, nephrectomy 4 weeks later. To follow tumor-enriched clonotypes, peripheral blood was collected serially from radiation-treated patients at baseline and again at 2 weeks and 4 weeks after SBRT. Every patient's renal cell carcinoma showed clear cell pathology. The QIAamp DNA Blood Mini Kit (Qiagen) was used to prepare genomic DNA for TCR sequencing. Only samples passing all quality control checks were included in the analyses. TCR beta libraries were generated from genomic DNA with the immunoSEQ kit, following the manufacturer's recommendations. To prepare libraries, a first multiplex PCR with proprietary primers was run, followed by a second PCR that added unique barcodes, and a bead cleanup was done after each round. A kit-provided positive control reaction and a negative control reaction were included in every sample batch. The final libraries underwent checking on an Agilent 4200 TapeStation D1000 ScreenTape, volumetric pooling, and quantification by qPCR. An Illumina NextSeq500 fitted with a MidOutput 150-cycle cartridge performed the sequencing, running 156 Read1 cycles and 15 Index1 cycles with the kit's custom primers. The pooled library was loaded at around 1.1 pM, and around 20% PhiX control was spiked in. The paper's processing steps were these. The vendor-processed data were analyzed in R, and a clonotype was defined as all T cells that share the same CDR3 nucleotide sequence. In the clone abundance analyses, frequencies in each sample were normalized to that sample's 10,000 most abundant clones. Public T cell clones, which averaged fewer than five per sample, were excluded before analysis. Tumor-enriched clonotypes and baseline blood-enriched clonotypes were defined as those with an abundance difference of at least 32-fold between compartments. A beta-binomial differential abundance model was applied to find clonotypes that expanded or contracted between blood time points. Similarity between tumor and blood repertoires was quantified using the Baroni-Urbani and Buser coefficient, and groups were compared with two-tailed Wilcoxon tests in R. The clones in this table, taken by TCRdb from immuneACCESS, are in-frame only. Not every clone is retained; where verified, under half of the shortfall comes from an unresolved V gene, and the cause of the rest is unknown. The V and J calls and clone size were taken over from that table, and D and trimming were inferred from the DNA. For this sample the table gives about 130,000 clones, of which about 88% were detected only once. The leading ten clones occupy 12% of the sample.

The CDR3 sequence holds 14 residues, the cysteine and phenylalanine included. Kept here is only the CDR3 DNA, which spans 42 bases and is read in frame from base 1. After removal of 0 bases from V and 12 bases from J, the junction retains 6 bases not matched to a gene. The CDR1 and CDR2 encoded by the germline V gene are ENHRY and SYGVKD. Sample: blood, taken from a patient whose treatment included radiotherapy and nephrectomy. The receptor was isolated from a woman aged 45-60 years with renal cell carcinoma. The rearranged chain carries TRBV10-3 and TRBJ2-4, with 9 junctional bases fitting TRBD2. The CDR3 reads CAISESASGEGQYF. The nucleotide sequence reads TGTGCCATCAGTGAGTCCGCTAGCGGGGAAGGTCAGTACTTC.